The source of this T cell receptor beta chain is a study of T cell clones after liver transplantation (dated by TCRdb to about 2019). Background for the entire study: ITN030ST, the source of the samples, was a randomized trial that attempted immunosuppression withdrawal within 2 years of liver transplantation. Donor-reactive T cell clones were identified by TCRbeta sequencing following a pre-transplant mixed lymphocyte reaction and were subsequently tracked in post-transplant blood. As an antigen-independent comparator for donor-reactive sequences, third party-reactive TCRbeta sequences were also identified from pre-transplant MLRs. Of the eight recipients, a few were HCV-positive, while the remaining recipients had been transplanted for non-autoimmune, non-viral indications. No induction therapy was given to the subjects, and standard immunosuppression was administered until randomization at 12-24 months post-transplant. To count as tolerant, a recipient had to stay completely off immunosuppression for at least one year without liver enzymes climbing beyond twice the upper limit of normal. Blood samples were taken pre-transplant, pre-randomization before withdrawal, and post-randomization after full withdrawal or failed withdrawal. The studied cohort comprised 8 liver transplant recipients, 3 classified as tolerant and 5 as non-tolerant.

Thawed unstimulated PBMCs were stained for CD3, CD4 and CD8 and FACS-sorted into CD3+CD4+ and CD3+CD8+ populations. All 8 studied subjects were randomized to immunosuppression withdrawal. The Qiagen DNeasy Blood and Tissue Kit was used for isolation of genomic DNA. With respect to this clone: The antigen it recognizes is unknown. Base quality data are lacking; no much larger clone is found one base away.

Frozen genomic DNA underwent high-throughput TCRbeta CDR3 sequencing by immunoSEQ, including PCR amplification, mapping, bias correction and internal controls. In the authors' own workflow: Only productive rearrangements were retained, with each unique TCRbeta sequence defined by its CDR3 nucleotide sequence together with its V and J gene. Donor-reactive sequences required at least 5-fold expansion in CFSE-low cells versus unstimulated pre-transplant cells and at least 0.01% frequency. Minimum frequency thresholds were set for each subject on the basis of the unstimulated sample with the lowest template count, so that a detection power of at least 90% was ensured. Jensen-Shannon divergence between the top 1000 TCRbeta sequences after and before transplant was used to measure repertoire turnover. Changes in detection of donor-reactive sequences were assessed with two-sided Fisher's exact tests. The source is immuneACCESS, and TCRdb retained only in-frame sequences with V and J called. Part of the clones is not carried over; for the studies checked, unresolved V genes explain less than half of this, and the remainder is unexplained. V and J calls and clone size are given by that table; D and trimming were obtained from the DNA. This sample lists over 5,500 clones; 70% to 80% were detected once. 30% to 40% of the sample rests with the top ten.

The investigation overall reported the following: In most of the 8 subjects, circulating donor-reactive CD4 TCRbeta sequences decreased significantly after transplant, regardless of tolerance or HCV status. Since no allograft tissue specimens were available, donor-reactive T cells may have migrated into the graft instead of being deleted. After accounting for repertoire turnover, donor-reactive detection was significantly reduced in 7 of 8 subjects for CD4 and 8 of 8 for CD8. The conclusions were considered preliminary, being limited by small, heterogeneous patient numbers and non-standardized post-transplant time points. In two subjects, low numbers of available donor cells limited the measurable donor-reactive repertoire. The decline in donor-reactive sequences exceeded the decline in third party-reactive sequences, suggesting partial antigen-specific deletion that was unrelated to withdrawal success.

For CDR1 and CDR2, the germline V gene lists MNHEY and SVGAGI. V lost 2 bases and J lost 6 bases; the stretch between them is 8 bases long. The CDR3 covers 13 residues, taking in both the cysteine and the phenylalanine. Solely the CDR3 DNA is kept, with 39 bases framed from the first base. Recombination joined TRBV6-5 with TRBJ1-5; the D segment could be TRBD1, given 5 matching bases. Sequencing used CD8+ T cells from blood, obtained 24 months after liver transplant. The source of this sequence is a human patient who received a liver transplant. After a transplant, some T cells may be the graft donor's own cells. The bases are TGTGCCAGCAGTTACGGGGGGGTTCAGCCCCAGCATTTT. Translated, it gives CASSYGGVQPQHF.